A single sample is the source of the 31 T cell receptor beta chains below, sequenced in a study of T-cell memory formation after mild COVID-19. TCRdb redid the calling of the 5' RACE reads with MiXCR, one entry per CDR3 protein. The sample contains more than 300,000 distinct CDR3 sequences, about 13% of which appear only once. Sequencing was done on a sample of PBMCs or a T cell subset sorted from them (not recorded which). The receptors originated from a young man who had mild COVID-19 (a few samples of this study predate the infection). Cell type and time point are not known.

This clonotype was seen repeatedly, ten times or more. This CDR3 is CASSQDQGRGETQYF. CDR3 coding DNA: TGCGCCAGCAGCCAAGATCAAGGTCGGGGAGAGACCCAGTACTTC. The V call is TRBV4-1, the J call TRBJ2-5; weak D call: TRBD2 (5 bases). In germline, CDR1 is MGHRA, CDR2 YSYEKL. The CDR3 length is 15 residues. Trimming shortened V by 0 bases and J by 4 bases, and 12 bases separated the two germline ends.

This clonotype was detected only a few times. This rearrangement joins TRBV28 to TRBJ1-3; D unclear. The V end lost 1 base, the J end lost 0 bases, and 10 bases lay between the germline ends. Per germline, CDR1 MDHEN and CDR2 SYDVKM. The CDR3 is 16 amino acids. The CDR3 region is CASSLSAGLSGNTIYF. CDR3 nucleotides: TGTGCCAGCAGTTTATCGGCAGGCCTCTCTGGAAACACCATATATTTT.

This clonotype was seen a handful of times. This chain joins TRBV27 and TRBJ2-7, with TRBD1 identical over 10 bases. CDR3 length: 16 amino acids. The V gene end was trimmed by 4 bases and the J gene end by 3 bases; junction bases not matched to a gene: 9. Germline V gene sequence: CDR1 MNHEY, CDR2 SMNVEV (reference sequence). Written as DNA, the CDR3 is TGTGCCAGCAGTTCACCGGGACAGGGGACCTTCTACGAGCAGTACTTC. Protein product: CASSSPGQGTFYEQYF.

The chain couples TRBV6-6 to TRBJ1-3; D remains unclear. Germline CDR1 and CDR2: MNHNY and SVGAGI (reference sequence). The CDR3 covers 18 residues. Trimming pared 0 bases from V and 0 bases from J, leaving 15 bases between. Here the CDR3 reads CASSYSPGRPNSGNTIYF. The CDR3 DNA is TGTGCCAGCAGTTACTCCCCCGGCAGACCGAACTCTGGAAACACCATATATTTT.

This clonotype has only a few counts. The V and J genes are TRBV10-3 and TRBJ1-1; tentative D call: TRBD1 (5 bases). V was trimmed by 8 bases and J by 3 bases, leaving 10 bases between them. Germline CDR1 reads ENHRY; CDR2 reads SYGVKD. CDR3 length equals 12 residues. The CDR3 DNA is TGTGCCATCGGCAGGGCGGACACTGAAGCTTTCTTT. Translated: CAIGRADTEAFF.

This clonotype was recorded many times. This chain joins TRBV4-1 and TRBJ2-1; 8 nucleotides match TRBD2. The CDR3 extends over 16 amino acids. From germline, CDR1 is MGHRA and CDR2 YSYEKL. J gave up 6 bases and V 1 base, and 8 bases lay outside the gene matches. CDR3 nucleotides: TGCGCCAGCAGCCAAGTTCGGGGGGGAACAGGCAATGAGCAGTTCTTC. Its protein product is CASSQVRGGTGNEQFF.

This clonotype has at least ten counts. This chain links TRBV5-1 with TRBJ2-3; D not certain. V shed 0 bases and J shed 6 bases, with 11 bases lying between them. This CDR3 has 14 residues. Per the germline V gene, CDR1 is SGHRS and CDR2 is YFSETQ. The CDR3 protein is CASSLELGRDTQYF. The CDR3 nucleotides are TGCGCCAGCAGCTTGGAGCTAGGAAGGGATACGCAGTATTTT.

This clonotype has ten or more counts. V gene TRBV20-1 combines with J gene TRBJ2-2; D gene uncertain. V lost 6 bases and J lost 4, with 9 bases in between. The germline gives CDR1 DFQATT, CDR2 SNEGSKA (reference sequence). The CDR3 runs 12 residues. The CDR3 sequence is CSASNPTGELFF. As DNA, the CDR3 is TGCAGTGCCTCTAACCCCACCGGGGAGCTGTTTTTT.

The chain carries TRBV6-5 and TRBJ2-1; perhaps TRBD2 as D (5 bases). Germline V gene data show CDR1 as MNHEY and CDR2 as SVGAGI. This CDR3 has 16 residues. V was shortened by 0 bases and J by 3 bases, with 12 bases between the two germline ends. The chain's CDR3 is CASSYSLGGGYNEQFF. The CDR3 coding sequence is TGTGCCAGCAGTTACTCCCTGGGCGGAGGCTACAATGAGCAGTTCTTC.

The chain has TRBV5-1 and TRBJ2-1; TRBD1 agrees at 8 bases. The CDR3 totals 14 residues. Germline V gene lookup returns CDR1 SGHRS and CDR2 YFSETQ. J gave up 10 bases and V 2 bases, and 8 bases lay outside the gene matches. The CDR3 here is CASSFRTGINEQFF. CDR3 DNA: TGCGCCAGCAGCTTTAGGACAGGGATCAACGAGCAGTTCTTC.

The V and J genes are TRBV5-1 and TRBJ2-3; D is undetermined. The CDR3 covers 16 residues. Germline lookup yields CDR1 SGHRS and CDR2 YFSETQ. The V end was cut by 0 bases, the J end by 0 bases, with 11 bases between. The CDR3 reads CASSLVSYTSTDTQYF. CDR3 nucleotide sequence: TGCGCCAGCAGCTTGGTGTCATACACTAGCACAGATACGCAGTATTTT.

The chain recombines TRBV7-9 with TRBJ2-1, with a possible D match to TRBD2 (5 bases). The V end was cut by 5 bases, the J end by 6 bases, with 14 bases between. The CDR3 is 14 residues long. Germline lookup yields CDR1 SEHNR and CDR2 FQNEAQ (reference sequence). This CDR3 reads CASSPKTTTNEQFF. CDR3 DNA: TGTGCCAGCAGCCCCAAGACTACCACCAATGAGCAGTTCTTC.

This clonotype showed up just a few times. This sequence joins TRBV20-1 and TRBJ2-1; maybe TRBD2 (5 bases). CDR1 DFQATT and CDR2 SNEGSKA come from the germline V gene (reference sequence). V lost 2 bases and J lost 7, with 12 bases in between. The CDR3 is 13 residues long. CDR3 nucleotides: TGCAGTGCTAGACTCTCCGGAGGAAATGAGCAGTTCTTC. This sequence encodes CSARLSGGNEQFF.

The chain uses TRBV2 and TRBJ2-6, with TRBD1 as a possible D gene (5 bases). Germline CDR1 SNHLY, CDR2 FYNNEI. CDR3 length: 14 amino acids. Trimming cost V 2 bases and J 4 bases, with 6 bases left between them. CDR3 nucleotides: TGTGCCAGCAGTGAAAACAGGGGGGCCAACGTCCTGACTTTC. Protein: CASSENRGANVLTF.

The V and J genes are TRBV7-9 and TRBJ2-3, with D possibly matching TRBD2 (6 bases). The CDR3 sequence is 13 residues long. CDR1 SEHNR and CDR2 FQNEAQ come from the germline V gene (reference sequence). With 10 bases removed from V and 0 bases from J, the gap between germline ends came to 11 bases. Written as DNA, the CDR3 is TGTGCCATCCTGGGACTTAGCACAGATACGCAGTATTTT. It codes for CAILGLSTDTQYF. The whole variable domain, remainder taken from reference TRBV7-9 and TRBJ2-3, is DTGVSQNPRHKITKRGQNVTFRCDPISEHNRLYWYRQTLGQGPEFLTYFQNEAQLEKSRLLSDRFSAERPKGSFSTLEIQRTEQGDSAMYLCAILGLSTDTQYFGPGTRLTVL.

This clonotype turned up a few times. The chain couples TRBV10-3 to TRBJ2-5; 13 bases line up with TRBD2. Germline CDR1 is ENHRY and CDR2 is SYGVKD. The CDR3 length is 16 residues. Trimming at V came to 0 bases and at J to 4 bases, leaving 2 bases not matched to a gene. The CDR3 DNA reads as TGTGCCATCAGTGAGTCCCGACTAGCGGGGGGAGAGACCCAGTACTTC. This sequence encodes CAISESRLAGGETQYF.

This clonotype was seen only a few times. The V call is TRBV4-1, the J call TRBJ1-4, with a tentative D call TRBD1 (5 bases). The CDR3 spans 16 residues. Germline values: CDR1 MGHRA, CDR2 YSYEKL. Deletions cut 3 bases from V and 4 bases from J, with 15 bases between. For the CDR3, the DNA is TGCGCCAGCAGCCAGTTACCGGGGGTCGTTAATGAAAAACTGTTTTTT. As protein: CASSQLPGVVNEKLFF.

There are many counts of this clonotype. This sequence joins TRBV6-5 and TRBJ2-2; the match to TRBD2 covers 9 bases. J gave up 7 bases and V 0 bases, and 3 bases lay outside the gene matches. From germline, CDR1 is MNHEY and CDR2 SVGAGI. The CDR3 is 15 residues long. The DNA for the CDR3 is TGTGCCAGCAGTTACTCTAGCGGGGGAAGCGGGGAGCTGTTTTTT. Its protein product is CASSYSSGGSGELFF.

This rearrangement joins TRBV5-1 to TRBJ2-3; 7 bases fit TRBD1. V dropped 4 bases and J dropped 0; count of bases not matched to a gene: 8. Germline V gene sequence: CDR1 SGHRS, CDR2 YFSETQ. This CDR3 is 16 amino acids long. CDR3 in DNA: TGCGCCAGCAGCCGGGACAGTAGAACTAGCACAGATACGCAGTATTTT. Its translation is CASSRDSRTSTDTQYF.

This clonotype was recorded at least ten times. The chain joins TRBV20-1 to TRBJ2-5; the match to TRBD2 covers 10 bases. The trim removed 6 bases at V and 7 bases at J, leaving 11 bases unmatched. Germline V gives CDR1 DFQATT, CDR2 SNEGSKA (reference sequence). This CDR3 is built from 14 residues. DNA of the CDR3: TGCAGTGCCCCTCCCCTAGCGGGGGAGCGGACCCAGTACTTC. Its translation is CSAPPLAGERTQYF.

This clonotype was detected many times. The chain links TRBV2 to TRBJ2-7, with D hard to call. CDR3 length: 13 amino acids. Looked up from germline, CDR1 is SNHLY and CDR2 is FYNNEI. The germline V and J ends were trimmed by 7 bases and 3 bases, with 13 bases remaining between them. CDR3 DNA sequence: TGTGCCAGCACCGAGAGGTACGGCTACGAGCAGTACTTC. This codes for CASTERYGYEQYF. Based on the CDR3 plus reference TRBV2 and TRBJ2-7, the full variable domain is EPEVTQTPSHQVTQMGQEVILRCVPISNHLYFYWYRQILGQKVEFLVSFYNNEISEKSEIFDDQFSVERPDGSNFTLKIRSTKLEDSAMYFCASTERYGYEQYFGPGTRLTVT.

This clonotype appeared a few times. V gene TRBV7-7 combines with J gene TRBJ2-2; 10 bases map to TRBD2. The V segment lost 5 bases and the J segment 3 bases; nucleotides outside the gene matches: 9. Germline V lookup: CDR1 SSHAT, CDR2 FNYEAQ (reference sequence). CDR3 length equals 17 residues. The CDR3 DNA reads TGTGCCAGCAGCCCCCTGGAACTAGCGGGATACACCGGGGAGCTGTTTTTT. Protein: CASSPLELAGYTGELFF.

This clonotype showed up many times. The germline gene is not matched at one end of the junction; a read error may be the cause. The chain employs TRBV7-9 and TRBJ1-1; D might be TRBD1 (5 bases). This CDR3 comprises 15 residues. Germline V gives CDR1 SEHNR, CDR2 FQNEAQ (reference sequence). Here the CDR3 DNA reads TGTGCCAGCAGCTTAGCGGGGACCCTAAACAGTGAAGCTTTCTTT. Translated, it gives CASSLAGTLNSEAFF.

This clonotype turned up a few times. The chain uses TRBV7-8 and TRBJ2-5; weak D call: TRBD1 (7 bases). The V gene lost 6 bases and the J gene lost 6 bases, with 17 bases spanning the gap. From germline, CDR1 is SGHVS and CDR2 FQNEAQ. The CDR3 has 14 residues. Here the CDR3 reads CASSYPGGWQTQYF. CDR3 nucleotides: TGTGCCAGCAGTTACCCAGGGGGGTGGCAGACCCAGTACTTC.

This clonotype has just a few counts. V is TRBV4-3 and J is TRBJ1-2; tentatively, D is TRBD1 (5 bases). From germline, CDR1 is LGHNA and CDR2 YSLEER. Trimming pared 0 bases from V and 8 bases from J, leaving 13 bases between. CDR3 size: 14 residues. CDR3 region: CASSQEEQVGGYTF. As DNA, the CDR3 is TGCGCCAGCAGCCAAGAGGAACAGGTGGGGGGCTACACCTTC.

This clonotype came up a few times. The chain couples TRBV6-5 to TRBJ2-1, with 13 bases aligning to TRBD2. Germline CDR1 reads MNHEY; CDR2 reads SVGAGI. V was pared by 6 bases and J by 10 bases, with 6 bases of the junction left unmatched. The CDR3 is 14 amino acids. The CDR3 protein is CASSRGLAGFEQFF. Here the CDR3 DNA reads TGTGCCAGCAGCCGGGGACTAGCGGGGTTCGAGCAGTTCTTC.

This chain joins TRBV7-3 and TRBJ2-3, with 8 bases identical to TRBD2. The germline V gene encodes CDR1 SGHTA and CDR2 FQGTGA. The length of the CDR3 is 18 residues. V dropped 1 base and J dropped 0; count of bases not matched to a gene: 9. In nucleotides, the CDR3 is TGTGCCAGCAGCTTAAGTTCCGGCGGGGGGTTGAGCACAGATACGCAGTATTTT. Protein: CASSLSSGGGLSTDTQYF.

The sample holds a few counts of this clonotype. The CDR3 here is CASSTDPLGGQPQHF. The DNA of the CDR3 is TGTGCCAGCAGCACGGACCCTCTGGGGGGTCAGCCCCAGCATTTT. The chain uses TRBV7-2 and TRBJ1-5; D possibly corresponds to TRBD1 (5 bases). The CDR3 loop spans 15 amino acids. Trimming cost V 5 bases and J 6 bases, with 17 bases left between them. The germline gives CDR1 SGHTA, CDR2 FQGNSA.

This CDR3 is CASRGNIPYGYTF. The CDR3 region has the DNA TGTGCCAGCAGGGGGAATATTCCTTATGGCTACACCTTC. V is TRBV6-1 and J is TRBJ1-2; no clear D gene. The CDR3 runs to 13 residues. Deletions cut 6 bases from V and 5 bases from J, with 13 bases between. Germline CDR1 MNHNS, CDR2 SASEGT.

V and J are TRBV7-6 and TRBJ2-7; D is undetermined. The CDR3 sequence is 14 residues long. From germline, CDR1 is SGHVS and CDR2 FNYEAQ. The V and J ends lost 1 base and 7 bases respectively, with 14 bases between them. This CDR3 is CASSLGADLLEQYF. The CDR3 bases are TGTGCCAGCAGCTTAGGGGCAGACCTCCTGGAGCAGTACTTC.

This clonotype was observed a handful of times. The V call is TRBV6-5, the J call TRBJ1-1; tentative D call: TRBD1 (5 bases). Germline loops: CDR1 MNHEY, CDR2 SVGAGI. The CDR3 totals 15 residues. V was pared by 0 bases and J by 3 bases, with 11 bases between. The CDR3 region has the DNA TGTGCCAGCAGTTACTCGCCCAGGGCGGACACTGAAGCTTTCTTT. Its protein product is CASSYSPRADTEAFF.